This T cell receptor beta chain was sequenced for a study of blood T cell repertoires in COVID-19. V was shortened by 3 bases and J by 5 bases, with 8 bases between the two germline ends. The CDR3 spans 12 residues. The germline gives CDR1 SGHTA, CDR2 FQGNSA. Per the study methods: Amplification of reference gene primers was used by the study to estimate nucleated cell counts. This table comes from immunoSEQ multiplex PCR, and its TCRdb copy is limited to in-frame clones, with some not included. V, J and clone size derive from that table, while D and trimming were established from the DNA sequence. The sample has approximately 90,000 clones; 80% are singletons.

Sequenced material: peripheral blood. The origin of this receptor is an elderly woman with acute or convalescent COVID-19. J is TRBJ2-7 and V is TRBV7-2, with D unresolved. The DNA of the CDR3 is TGTGCCAGCAGCTTCGGTCTAAACGAGCAGTACTTC. As protein: CASSFGLNEQYF.